This is a list of T cell receptor beta chains from one sample in a study of blood T cell repertoires in COVID-19. Clones were read by immunoSEQ multiplex PCR, and TCRdb kept only the in-frame ones, dropping some. The table shows around 300,000 clones, with approximately 91% occurring only once. The material sequenced was peripheral blood. The receptors here all came from a man between 18 and 29 years old with active or convalescent COVID-19. Each CDR3 is given with its conserved first and last residue. D genes are given only for firm matches.

16 TRBV5-8 NA CASSHRQRGSGNTIYF
17 TRBV10-3 NA CAISADSPKIMNTEAFF
18 TRBV4-1 NA CASSQLPWGGRSGNTIYF
13 TRBV19 NA CASSPGMNTEAFF
17 TRBV11-2 NA CASNTIGGGDLAYEQYF
14 TRBV28 TRBD1 CASSPGTGDEKLFF
13 TRBV18 TRBD1 CASSPGQGFEQYF
14 TRBV6-1 NA CASSDHRGNQPQHF
16 TRBV27 TRBD1 CASRSLRDRDYNEQFF
17 TRBV10-1 TRBD2 CASSEFSGGHSTDTQYF
14 TRBV19 TRBD1 CASSPGQGAYEQYF
17 TRBV5-1 TRBD2 CASSPEGLAGGSYEQYF
14 TRBV19 TRBD1 CASMPGTGFQPQHF
15 TRBV19 NA CASIYPEGGGSPLHF
13 TRBV18 NA CASSPGAGPEAFF
14 TRBV19 TRBD1 CASTRGQNNYGYTF
12 TRBV12-3/TRBV12-4 TRBD2 CASGAGAYEQYF
20 TRBV6-2/TRBV6-3 NA CASSYSPRYFIGGNTGELFF
15 TRBV19 NA CASSIGWGGNQPQHF